This T cell receptor (beta chain) was identified in a study of STAT3 mutations in large granular lymphocyte leukemia (dated by TCRdb to about 2019). At the level of the whole study: About half of the T-LGLL patients who underwent longitudinal sequencing carried canonical activating STAT3 mutations. On average, sequencing was done at around 3.6 time points per patient, with the number of samplings ranging from 2 to 8. As controls, the study also included longitudinal sequencing of a couple of patients with natural killer LGL leukemia. One or more immunosuppressive therapy regimens were given to more than half of T-LGLL patients, and hematologic response was seen in 40% to 50% of the treated patients. Serial deep sequencing of TCRbeta CDR3 and STAT3 was performed in patients with T-cell large granular lymphocyte leukemia to reconstruct clonal hierarchy and dynamics. More than 15 representative T-LGLL cases were selected from an initial cohort of approximately 200 LGL patients for longitudinal TCRbeta and STAT3 sequencing. Results the study describes overall, beyond this receptor: Dominant TCR clone burden was found to exceed STAT3 mutant burden in several patients, suggesting that STAT3 mutation arose secondarily within a pre-expanded clone. Because no samples were available when a clone first appeared, clonal expansion had to be inferred from samplings taken at other points. The linking of therapy response to changes in TCR clonal burden was complicated by variable intervals between samplings and differing treatment regimens. All T-LGLL patients had at least one immunodominant TCRbeta clonotype, and roughly half had multiple immunodominant subclonotypes. Since codominant clonotypes persisted in some patients, a small but highly pathogenic clone may have gone undetected. TCR clonotype switching after therapy was observed in 6 of 18 patients, and all newly emerging clones were found to be STAT3 wild type.

TCRbeta libraries were sequenced on an Illumina MiSeq, and an average of around 44,000 productive templates per sample was obtained. Using multiplex PCR amplification, the immunoSEQ assay generated the TCRbeta CDR3 libraries. Per the authors' processing: Following a previously defined approach, repertoire diversity was calculated, and values close to 0 point to extremely monoclonal samples. TCRdb holds this immuneACCESS table with in-frame rearrangements only. Some clones are missing; in checked studies, unresolved V genes explain under half, and the rest has no known cause. That table is the source of V, J and clone size, and D and trimming were worked out from the DNA. The table for this sample lists 5,000 to 7,000 clones; roughly 59% of them were counted only once. Clones ranked in the top ten supply 76% of the sample. CDR1 and CDR2, per the germline V gene (reference sequence), are LNHDA and SQIVND. Cut back by 4 bases and 6 bases, the V and J ends lie 16 bases apart. The CDR3 runs 14 residues from the cysteine to the phenylalanine. Only CDR3 DNA is held: 42 bases, read in frame from base 1.

DNA was extracted from blood mononuclear cells, and the same DNA was used for both TCR and STAT3 sequencing. In regard to this clone: No antigen is known for it. Nothing much larger sits one base from this clone, and base qualities are not available.

The sequence was obtained from a boy between 5 and 17 years old with T-cell large granular lymphocyte leukemia. Some clones in this sample may be carry-over from other donors' samples. The age is the age at diagnosis. Source material: peripheral blood mononuclear cells. The rearrangement combines TRBV19 with TRBJ2-7; the D gene is unclear. The sequenced DNA is TGTGCCAGTAGTACGGGTGGCCCTCTACGCGAGCAGTACTTC. The resulting protein is CASSTGGPLREQYF.